This T cell receptor (beta chain) was obtained from a study of blood T cell repertoires in COVID-19. Across the study: Some COVID-19 samples were acute and others convalescent; all came from the United States, Italy and Spain.

This CDR3 has 15 residues. Trimming cost V 4 bases and J 1 base; bases outside gene matches: 6. The germline CDR1 and CDR2 sequences are SGHNT and YENEEA. Repertoires were generated with immunoSEQ multiplex PCR, while TCRdb's copy carries only in-frame clones and drops some. The sample has a few hundred thousand clones; 84% are singletons. In terms of age and location, participants ranged from roughly 18 to 95 years and lived in roughly 22 US areas. Before being deemed recovered, Cohort 3 donors had two negative PCRs, clearance, or symptom resolution. This sequence was found in a man aged 45 to 65 who had recovered from COVID-19. Sample: PBMCs or T cells enriched from blood (not recorded which). This chain connects TRBV11-3 to TRBJ2-7; TRBD2 aligns across 8 bases. The CDR3, as DNA: TGTGCCAGCAGCTCTCACACTAGCGGTTCCTACGAGCAGTACTTC. This encodes CASSSHTSGSYEQYF. Full variable domain (missing parts from reference TRBV11-3 and TRBJ2-7): EAGVVQSPRYKIIEKKQPVAFWCNPISGHNTLYWYLQNLGQGPELLIRYENEEAVDDSQLPKDRFSAERLKGVDSTLKIQPAELGDSAVYLCASSSHTSGSYEQYFGPGTRLTVT.